These T cell receptor beta chains were read from a single sample in a study of blood T cell repertoires in COVID-19. Produced via immunoSEQ multiplex PCR; TCRdb's table is partial and in-frame only. This table holds around 300,000 clones, about 90% found once. Sequencing was carried out using PBMCs or T cells enriched from blood (not recorded which). These receptors were taken from a woman between 55 and 75 years old who had recovered from COVID-19. CDR3s include the opening cysteine and the closing phenylalanine or tryptophan. D genes are given only for firm matches.

j_gene | d_gene | v_gene | CDR3aa
TRBJ2-7 | - | TRBV28 | CASSGTRGPYEQYF
TRBJ1-2 | TRBD1 | TRBV28 | CASRPHPGTGTIWDYGYTF
TRBJ1-2 | TRBD1 | TRBV13 | CASSLGDRADSYGYTF
TRBJ1-1 | - | TRBV11-2 | CASRPEKQGPAEAFF
TRBJ2-7 | TRBD1 | TRBV3-1/TRBV3-2 | CASIGTGELNSYEQYF
TRBJ1-2 | - | TRBV13 | CASSLGSEGGYTF
TRBJ1-5 | - | TRBV3-1/TRBV3-2 | CASSPDTDSNQPQHF
TRBJ1-5 | TRBD1 | TRBV28 | CASSRTGEVFGNQPQHF
TRBJ1-3 | - | TRBV5-1 | CASSLAGGIVGNTIYF
TRBJ1-4 | - | TRBV28 | CASSAGGAGVGKLFF
TRBJ2-5 | - | TRBV2 | CASRDNFAGAKTQYF
TRBJ2-5 | TRBD1 | TRBV28 | CASSKTGVETQYF
TRBJ2-6 | - | TRBV29-1 | CSVLQGYGANVLTF
TRBJ2-3 | TRBD2 | TRBV28 | CASSPAGGRIDTQYF
TRBJ1-2 | - | TRBV21-1 | CASSIRQGHYGYTF
TRBJ1-3 | TRBD1 | TRBV7-9 | CASSPGQGQGNTIYF
TRBJ1-2 | - | TRBV15 | CATSRDPGVNYGYTF
TRBJ2-1 | TRBD2 | TRBV20-1 | CSASALAGVNEQFF
TRBJ1-4 | - | TRBV27 | CASSLSREEKLFF
TRBJ2-3 | TRBD1 | TRBV11-3 | CASTRQGALREQYF